A single sample is the source of the 10 T cell receptor beta chains below, sequenced in a study of T cells in Graves' hyperthyroidism and ophthalmopathy. RNA transcripts served as the template for amplifying TCR beta CDR3 regions. TCR CDR3 underwent first-round RT-PCR with the HTBI primer set. TCRdb re-called the multiplex PCR reads with MiXCR, one entry per CDR3 protein. The sample holds hundreds of thousands of distinct CDR3 sequences, under 25% seen once. The specimen was blood. These receptors were collected from a young man with Graves' ophthalmopathy.

This CDR3 reads CASSLPSGSNKQFF. The DNA of the CDR3 is TGTGCCAGCAGCCTACCCAGCGGGAGTAATAAGCAGTTCTTC. This chain uses TRBV28 with TRBJ2-1, with 8 bases aligning to TRBD2. The V gene's germline CDR1 is MDHEN and CDR2 SYDVKM. The CDR3 spans 14 residues. The trim removed 6 bases at V and 11 bases at J, leaving 12 bases unmatched.

This clonotype has a handful of counts. This sequence joins TRBV30 and TRBJ2-3, with D maybe TRBD2 (6 bases). Trimming removed 0 bases from V and 3 bases from J, with 10 bases in between. Germline CDR1 is GTSNPN and CDR2 is SVGIG (reference sequence). The CDR3 has 14 amino acids. The CDR3 here is CAWSVKGGTDTQYF. CDR3 sequence (DNA): TGTGCCTGGAGTGTAAAGGGAGGAACAGATACGCAGTATTTT.

This chain joins TRBV10-3 and TRBJ2-7; 9 bases match TRBD2. The CDR3 totals 14 residues. The J segment lost 5 bases and the V segment lost 6 bases, leaving 8 bases of the junction unmatched. Per germline, CDR1 ENHRY and CDR2 SYGVKD. CDR3 in DNA: TGTGCCATCAGCACGACTAGCGGCTCGGACGAGCAGTACTTC. It specifies CAISTTSGSDEQYF.

This clonotype was counted ten times or more. This chain joins TRBV4-1 and TRBJ2-3; no firm D call. The CDR3 is 12 residues long. Germline CDR1 reads MGHRA; CDR2 reads YSYEKL. V lost 3 bases and J 3 bases, leaving 4 bases between the germline ends. CDR3 sequence (DNA): TGCGCCAGCAGCCATGAGACAGATACGCAGTATTTT. Amino acid sequence: CASSHETDTQYF.

With respect to this clonotype: Given a much more abundant clone one base away, this may be a read error. CDR3 protein: CASSRDNERFF. CDR3 DNA sequence: TGCGCCAGCAGCCGAGACAATGAGCGGTTCTTC. The chain joins TRBV4-3 to TRBJ2-1; no definite D call. The CDR3 has 11 amino acids. The germline gives CDR1 LGHNA, CDR2 YSLEER.

This clonotype was seen a handful of times. The rearrangement links TRBV4-1 to TRBJ2-7; TRBD1 agrees at 7 bases. CDR3 length equals 14 residues. The trim removed 5 bases at V and 3 bases at J, leaving 7 bases unmatched. CDR1 and CDR2 from the germline V gene are MGHRA and YSYEKL. The CDR3 bases are TGCGCCAGCAGCATCTCAGGGGGATACTACGAGCAGTACTTC. Translation: CASSISGGYYEQYF.

This sequence joins TRBV5-1 and TRBJ1-2; D unresolved. Germline values: CDR1 SGHRS, CDR2 YFSETQ. Trimming took off 0 bases at V and 8 bases at J, with 11 bases between the two ends. This CDR3 has 13 amino acids. The chain's CDR3 is CASSLGDGRGYTF. The CDR3 DNA follows: TGCGCCAGCAGCTTGGGAGATGGTCGCGGCTACACCTTC.

The CDR3 sequence: CASSISGLGNTEAFF. CDR3 bases: TGTGCCAGTAGTATCAGCGGATTGGGGAACACTGAAGCTTTCTTT. V usage is TRBV19 and J usage is TRBJ1-1; D unclear. CDR1 is LNHDA, CDR2 SQIVND, per germline (reference sequence). V lost 3 bases, J lost 1 base, and 12 bases lay in between. This CDR3 has 15 residues.

This chain uses TRBV10-3 with TRBJ2-3; 11 bases line up with TRBD1. This CDR3 spans 15 amino acids. Germline V gives CDR1 ENHRY, CDR2 SYGVKD. The V segment lost 1 base and the J segment 6 bases; nucleotides outside the gene matches: 3. The CDR3 region has the DNA TGTGCCATCAGTGAGTTAGGACAGGGGGCGGATACGCAGTATTTT. Translated, it gives CAISELGQGADTQYF.

In this sample, this clonotype turned up a few times. The chain couples TRBV12-3 or TRBV12-4 to TRBJ2-1; 8 nucleotides match TRBD2. J lost 7 bases, V lost 6 bases, and 14 bases had no gene match. There are 16 residues in the CDR3. Here the CDR3 DNA reads TGTGCCAGCAGGGCCCTAGGCGGGGGGATAGAAAATGAGCAGTTCTTC. It encodes CASRALGGGIENEQFF.